Listed here is a single T cell receptor (beta chain). Its cognate antigen is unknown. These data come from a study of T cell repertoires in cytomegalovirus infection. Across the study: Through public TCR beta signatures, both CMV infection and matching HLA type were indicated. Study observations and caveats: HLA-C-restricted CMV clonotypes gave the most frequent clonotype in two of eight donors. Of the TCR beta families, the public ones yielded a cumulative frequency that identified carriers of CMV plus the relevant HLA.

Using its own MiXCR run on the reads, TCRdb lists one record per CDR3 protein. The table has 200,000 to 250,000 distinct CDR3 sequences, about 23% seen once; the top ten hold approximately 18%. Sequenced material: CD8+ T cells from PBMCs. This receptor was taken from a human donor in good health (CMV status not recorded). Some clones in this sample may be carry-over from other donors' samples.

CDR3 DNA sequence: TGCGCCAGCAGCCTATCGCACGGGGTTGGGACTGAAGCTTTCTTT. It codes for CASSLSHGVGTEAFF. The genes are TRBV4-1 and TRBJ1-1; no clear D. Germline lookup yields CDR1 MGHRA and CDR2 YSYEKL. This CDR3 contains 15 residues. V dropped 4 bases and J dropped 5 bases, with 17 bases sitting between them.